Reported below is one TCR beta chain. In the original workflow: Reference gene primer amplification gave nucleated cell count estimates. Assay: immunoSEQ multiplex PCR; the TCRdb copy retains only in-frame clones and omits some. V, J and clone size derive from that table, while D and trimming were established from the DNA sequence. This table holds 250,000 to 350,000 clones, around 87% found once. The data originate from a study of blood T cell repertoires in COVID-19. Study details: The United States, Italy and Spain were the sources of the acute and convalescent COVID-19 samples. The cDNA or gDNA used as material had been derived from T cells, B-cell-depleted T cells, or PBMCs.

The sequence was collected from a woman between 50 and 59 years old who had recovered from COVID-19. Sequenced: peripheral blood.

The CDR3 loop is CASVSAGGVSPLHF. Written as DNA, the CDR3 is TGTGCCAGCGTATCTGCTGGGGGGGTTTCACCCCTCCACTTT. The rearrangement links TRBV11-2 to TRBJ1-6, with D perhaps matching TRBD1 (5 bases). Germline-derived CDR1 and CDR2 are SGHAT and FQNNGV. V shed 8 bases and J shed 9 bases, with 17 bases lying between them. This CDR3 spans 14 amino acids.